One sample yielded the 9 T cell receptor beta chains listed below, sequenced in a study of blood T cell repertoires in COVID-19. Assay used: immunoSEQ multiplex PCR; TCRdb lists only in-frame clones, some missing. Of a few hundred thousand clones in the sample, over 75% were seen once. Sequenced sample: PBMCs or T cells enriched from blood (not recorded which). Every receptor here comes from a man younger than 45 who had recovered from COVID-19.

The chain carries TRBV19 and TRBJ1-5, with D possibly being TRBD1 (6 bases). Trimming removed 7 bases at V and 3 bases at J, with 16 bases between. CDR3 size: 15 residues. Germline V gene sequence: CDR1 LNHDA, CDR2 SQIVND (reference sequence). The CDR3 DNA reads TGTGCCAGTACCGCCCTGGACAGTTTCAATCAGCCCCAGCATTTT. This sequence encodes CASTALDSFNQPQHF.

This clone came up a few times. The V and J genes are TRBV9 and TRBJ2-7; possibly TRBD2 for D (6 bases). CDR3 length equals 15 residues. V was pared by 3 bases and J by 5 bases, with 18 bases between. Germline V gene lookup returns CDR1 SGDLS and CDR2 YYNGEE. The CDR3 bases are TGTGCCAGCAGCGCATCCGGGACTTTTGTGAACGAGCAGTACTTC. This gives the protein CASSASGTFVNEQYF.

The V gene is TRBV19, the J gene TRBJ1-4; 8 positions match TRBD1. The CDR3 covers 14 residues. The ends lost 3 bases at V and 6 bases at J; junction bases unmatched: 3. The germline gives CDR1 LNHDA, CDR2 SQIVND (reference sequence). CDR3 nucleotide sequence: TGTGCCAGTAGTATCGACAGGGGCTATGAAAAACTGTTTTTT. Translation: CASSIDRGYEKLFF.

This chain connects TRBV9 to TRBJ1-1; 8 bases line up with TRBD1. The CDR3 runs 13 residues. Looked up from germline, CDR1 is SGDLS and CDR2 is YYNGEE. J lost 4 bases, V lost 3 bases, and 2 bases had no gene match. CDR3 loop: CASSGQGSTEAFF. DNA for the CDR3: TGTGCCAGCAGCGGACAGGGGAGCACTGAAGCTTTCTTT.

In its sample, this clone was seen once. The chain joins TRBV4-2 to TRBJ1-2, with 9 nucleotides matching TRBD1. Per germline, CDR1 LGHNA and CDR2 YNFKEQ. The CDR3 contains 15 residues. Trimming removed 7 bases from V and 5 bases from J; junction bases left unmatched: 11. The CDR3 DNA follows: TGTGCCAGCAAGAAGGGGACAGGGACACCTTATGGCTACACCTTC. It is translated as CASKKGTGTPYGYTF.

The chain joins TRBV5-8 to TRBJ2-2; TRBD1 agrees at 8 bases. This CDR3 is built from 15 residues. Germline loops: CDR1 SGHTS, CDR2 YDEGEE. The J segment lost 6 bases and the V segment lost 0 bases, leaving 4 bases of the junction unmatched. CDR3 amino acids: CASSLGDRSSGELFF. The CDR3 DNA reads TGTGCCAGCAGCTTGGGGGACAGGTCTTCCGGGGAGCTGTTTTTT.

The V gene is TRBV30, the J gene TRBJ2-1, with D possibly TRBD2 on 7 matching bases. The CDR3 sequence is 14 residues long. Deletions cut 1 base from V and 6 bases from J, with 13 bases between. Germline CDR1 GTSNPN, CDR2 SVGIG (reference sequence). The chain's CDR3 is CAWSGGGASNEQFF. The CDR3 DNA reads as TGTGCCTGGAGTGGGGGGGGCGCAAGCAATGAGCAGTTCTTC. Full variable domain (remainder filled in from reference TRBV30 and TRBJ2-1): SQTIHQWPATLVQPVGSPLSLECTVEGTSNPNLYWYRQAAGRGLQLLFYSVGIGQISSEVPQNLSASRPQDRQFILSSKKLLLSDSGFYLCAWSGGGASNEQFFGPGTRLTVL.

The chain carries TRBV5-1 and TRBJ2-1; 8 nucleotides line up with TRBD1. The V gene's germline CDR1 is SGHRS and CDR2 YFSETQ. The CDR3 totals 16 residues. The trim removed 2 bases at V and 0 bases at J, leaving 4 bases unmatched. The CDR3 DNA follows: TGCGCCAGCAGCTTACGGACAGGGAGCTCCTACAATGAGCAGTTCTTC. This codes for CASSLRTGSSYNEQFF. The whole variable domain, filled in from reference TRBV5-1 and TRBJ2-1, reads KAGVTQTPRYLIKTRGQQVTLSCSPISGHRSVSWYQQTPGQGLQFLFEYFSETQRNKGNFPGRFSGRQFSNSRSEMNVSTLELGDSALYLCASSLRTGSSYNEQFFGPGTRLTVL.

The chain is built from TRBV5-1 and TRBJ2-7; D is perhaps TRBD2 (6 bases). V was cut by 3 bases and J by 3 bases, with 19 bases left in between. CDR1 is SGHRS, CDR2 YFSETQ, per germline. The CDR3 sequence is 16 residues long. In DNA, the CDR3 is TGCGCCAGCAGCTCGCTTGGGGACGGGGGACTCTACGAGCAGTACTTC. It yields the protein CASSSLGDGGLYEQYF.